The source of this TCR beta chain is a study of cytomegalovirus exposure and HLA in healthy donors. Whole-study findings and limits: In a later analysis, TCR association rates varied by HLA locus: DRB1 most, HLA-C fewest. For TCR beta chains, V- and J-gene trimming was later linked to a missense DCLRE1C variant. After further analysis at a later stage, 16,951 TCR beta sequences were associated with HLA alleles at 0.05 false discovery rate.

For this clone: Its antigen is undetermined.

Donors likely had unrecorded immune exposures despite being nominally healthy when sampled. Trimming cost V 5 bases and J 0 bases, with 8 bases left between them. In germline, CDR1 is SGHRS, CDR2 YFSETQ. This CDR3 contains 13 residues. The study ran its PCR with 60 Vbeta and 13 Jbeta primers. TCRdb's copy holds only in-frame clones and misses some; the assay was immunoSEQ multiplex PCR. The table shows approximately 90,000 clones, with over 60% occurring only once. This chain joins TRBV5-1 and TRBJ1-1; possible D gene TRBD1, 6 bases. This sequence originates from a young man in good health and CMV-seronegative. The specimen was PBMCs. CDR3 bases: TGCGCCAGCAGTACAGGGATGAACACTGAAGCTTTCTTT. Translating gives CASSTGMNTEAFF. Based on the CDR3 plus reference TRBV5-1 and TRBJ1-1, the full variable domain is KAGVTQTPRYLIKTRGQQVTLSCSPISGHRSVSWYQQTPGQGLQFLFEYFSETQRNKGNFPGRFSGRQFSNSRSEMNVSTLELGDSALYLCASSTGMNTEAFFGQGTRLTVV.